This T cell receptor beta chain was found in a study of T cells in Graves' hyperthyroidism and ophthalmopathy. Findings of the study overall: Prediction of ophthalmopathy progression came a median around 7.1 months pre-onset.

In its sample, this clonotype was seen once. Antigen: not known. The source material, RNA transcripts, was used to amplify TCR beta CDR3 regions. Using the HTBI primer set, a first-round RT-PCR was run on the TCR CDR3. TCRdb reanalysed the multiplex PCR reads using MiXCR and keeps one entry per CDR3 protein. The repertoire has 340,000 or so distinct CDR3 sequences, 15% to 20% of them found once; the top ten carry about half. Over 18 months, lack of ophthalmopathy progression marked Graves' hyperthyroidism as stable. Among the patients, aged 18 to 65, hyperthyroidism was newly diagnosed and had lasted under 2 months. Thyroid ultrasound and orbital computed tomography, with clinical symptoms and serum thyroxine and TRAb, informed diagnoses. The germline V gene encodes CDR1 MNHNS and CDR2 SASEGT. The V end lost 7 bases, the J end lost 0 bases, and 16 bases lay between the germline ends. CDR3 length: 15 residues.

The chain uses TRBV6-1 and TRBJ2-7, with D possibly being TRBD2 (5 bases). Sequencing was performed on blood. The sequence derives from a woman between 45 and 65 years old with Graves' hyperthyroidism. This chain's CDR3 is CASTAAARSSYEQYF. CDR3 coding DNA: TGTGCCAGCACCGCAGCGGCAAGGAGCTCCTACGAGCAGTACTTC.